The table lists the clone carrying this T cell receptor beta chain with a few counts. The antigen remains undetermined. This entry is derived from a study of CD8 T cells in Susac syndrome. The study's findings and limits: It was acknowledged in the study that the number of individuals who were included in its TCR sequencing and HLA analysis was relatively small.

V lost 9 bases to trimming and J lost 4 bases; unmatched junction nucleotides: 3. This CDR3 has 13 amino acids. The germline gives CDR1 LNHDA, CDR2 SQIVND (reference sequence). TEMRA cells were FACS-enriched, and CD8+ and CD4+ T cells were isolated negatively. Reverse transcription of roughly 0.5 to 1 ug RNA used random hexamers. Amplification of TCR beta CDR3 across 54 Vbeta and 13 Jbeta was performed with immunoSEQ multiplex PCR. From the immunoSEQ multiplex PCR reads, TCRdb called clonotypes with MiXCR, one entry per CDR3 protein. The table lists about 280,000 distinct CDR3 sequences, about 85% of them singletons.

The TCR was taken from a human donor with multiple sclerosis. Source material: CD8+ T cells from PBMCs. The V gene is TRBV19, the J gene TRBJ1-5; 10 bases are shared with TRBD1. The DNA of the CDR3 is TGTGCCAGCAGGACAGGGGGGAATCAGCCCCAGCATTTT. Residues: CASRTGGNQPQHF. Complete variable domain (other parts from reference TRBV19 and TRBJ1-5): DGGITQSPKYLFRKEGQNVTLSCEQNLNHDAMYWYRQDPGQGLRLIYYSQIVNDFQKGDIAEGYSVSREKKESFPLTVTSAQKNPTAFYLCASRTGGNQPQHFGDGTRLSIL.